This entry lists 2 T cell receptor beta chains sequenced from one sample in a study of immune aging and cytomegalovirus after organ transplant. Their antigens remain unidentified. The time point here: five sample-tagged time points from pre-transplant (day -1) to day 368 post-transplant, pooled. A microwell BD Rhapsody targeted mRNA and AbSeq workflow captured the cells and built the libraries. TCRdb called the single-cell sequencing reads again in MiXCR, with one record for every CDR3 protein. The table records about 20,000 distinct CDR3 sequences, about a third of them present only once. The sample in question was CMV peptide-activated CD4+ and CD8+ T cells sorted from blood, obtained at five time points, pooled. Subset in this sample: sorted CD8+CD137+ and CD4+CD154+ T cells after less than 15 h CMV IE-1 peptide stimulation. These receptors were taken from a female donor who had a heart transplant and CMV viremia.

This clonotype was observed at least ten times. The chain recombines TRBV14 with TRBJ1-6; D is uncertain. Between the trimmed V and J ends, which lost 1 base and 3 bases, there was a span of 4 bases. Germline CDR1 SGHDN, CDR2 FVKESK. The CDR3 runs to 14 residues. CDR3 loop: CASSQVSYNSPLHF. The DNA of the CDR3 is TGTGCCAGCAGCCAAGTCAGCTATAATTCACCCCTCCACTTT.

Many counts were recorded for this clonotype. This sequence joins TRBV19 and TRBJ2-1; TRBD1 matches at 8 bases. CDR3 length equals 15 residues. The trim removed 5 bases at V and 7 bases at J, leaving 10 bases unmatched. Per germline, CDR1 LNHDA and CDR2 SQIVND (reference sequence). The CDR3 DNA reads TGTGCCAGTAGTTTCCAGGGGGCTCATGATAATGAGCAGTTCTTC. Its translation is CASSFQGAHDNEQFF. Full variable domain (remainder filled in from reference TRBV19 and TRBJ2-1): DGGITQSPKYLFRKEGQNVTLSCEQNLNHDAMYWYRQDPGQGLRLIYYSQIVNDFQKGDIAEGYSVSREKKESFPLTVTSAQKNPTAFYLCASSFQGAHDNEQFFGPGTRLTVL.